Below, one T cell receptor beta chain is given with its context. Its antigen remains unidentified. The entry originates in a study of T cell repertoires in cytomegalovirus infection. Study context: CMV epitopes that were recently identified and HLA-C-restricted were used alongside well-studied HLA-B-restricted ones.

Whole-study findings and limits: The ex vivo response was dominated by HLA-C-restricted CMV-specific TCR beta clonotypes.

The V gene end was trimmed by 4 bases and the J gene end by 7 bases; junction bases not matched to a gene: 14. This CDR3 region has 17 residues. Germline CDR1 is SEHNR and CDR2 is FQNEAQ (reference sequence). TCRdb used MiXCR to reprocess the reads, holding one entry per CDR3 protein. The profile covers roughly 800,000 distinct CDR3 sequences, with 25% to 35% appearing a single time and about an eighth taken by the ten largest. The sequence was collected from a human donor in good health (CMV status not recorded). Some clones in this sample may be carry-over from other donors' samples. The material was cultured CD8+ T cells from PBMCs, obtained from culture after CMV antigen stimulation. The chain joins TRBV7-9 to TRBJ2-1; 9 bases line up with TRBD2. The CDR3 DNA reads TGTGCCAGCAGCTCCCCCCTGGGAGCGGGGGGTATAAATGAGCAGTTCTTC. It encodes CASSSPLGAGGINEQFF.